This TCR beta chain was captured by sequencing in a study of patients and donors after allogeneic stem cell transplantation. TCRdb used MiXCR to reprocess the RT-PCR reads, holding one entry per CDR3 protein. The sample has roughly 940,000 distinct CDR3 sequences, about a sixth seen once. CDR1 and CDR2 from the germline V gene are SGHRS and YFSETQ. The CDR3 extends over 14 amino acids. V lost 2 bases and J 7 bases, leaving 10 bases between the germline ends. This clonotype occurred a few times. The specimen sequenced was blood, either unsorted or a sorted T cell fraction (not recorded which). The genes are TRBV5-1 and TRBJ1-6, with D unresolved. The source is a human donor who was either an allogeneic HSCT recipient or a stem cell or donor lymphocyte infusion donor (not recorded which). It is not recorded whose cells these are; they may come from a transplant donor. CDR3 sequence (DNA): TGCGCCAGCAGCTTTGGCTGGTTGAATTCACCCCTCCACTTT. As protein: CASSFGWLNSPLHF.